A selection of T cell receptor beta chains follows, all from one sample in a study of shared clonotypes between healthy human individuals. Produced via immunoSEQ multiplex PCR; TCRdb's table is partial and in-frame only. The sample lists approximately 720,000 clones; roughly 70% were seen once. The specimen was memory CD4+ T cells sorted from blood. The receptors stem from a woman aged 25-40 years in good health. Each CDR3 is given with its conserved first and last residue. D genes are given only for firm matches. Clone size appears in some rows only: once, few, many, or a class for an expanded clone.

>TRBD2|.|TRBJ2-3|TRBV4-1
CASRSLAGDPDTQYF
TGCGCCAGCAGAAGTTTAGCGGGAGATCCAGATACGCAGTATTTT
>.|.|TRBJ1-1|TRBV6-6
CASSYDGDNTEAFF
TGTGCCAGCAGTTACGACGGGGATAACACTGAAGCTTTCTTT
>TRBD1|many|TRBJ1-1|TRBV29-1
CSVEENTGQGAFF
TGCAGCGTTGAAGAAAATACGGGACAGGGAGCTTTCTTT
>TRBD1|.|TRBJ1-1|TRBV28
CASSSHTGGVNQAFF
TGTGCCAGCAGTTCACATACAGGGGGCGTCAATCAAGCTTTCTTT
>TRBD1|few|TRBJ1-2|TRBV6-6
CASSQRGPTYGYTF
TGTGCCAGCAGTCAAAGGGGGCCCACCTATGGCTACACCTTC
>.|.|TRBJ1-3|TRBV18
CASSEGSNTIYF
TGTGCCAGCTCTGAAGGGAGCAACACCATATATTTT
>.|.|TRBJ2-2|TRBV5-1
CASSPSGSNTGELFF
TGCGCCAGCTCTCCGAGCGGATCGAACACCGGGGAGCTGTTTTTT
>.|.|TRBJ2-2|TRBV5-1
CASSFDGAGTGELFF
TGCGCCAGCAGCTTTGACGGGGCAGGCACCGGGGAGCTGTTTTTT
>TRBD1|few|TRBJ2-7|TRBV19
CASSIGGQGIYEQYF
TGTGCCAGTAGTATTGGGGGACAGGGCATCTACGAGCAGTACTTC
>TRBD1|once|TRBJ1-2|TRBV5-1
CASSFQTGEEGYTF
TGCGCCAGCAGCTTCCAAACAGGGGAAGAAGGCTACACCTTC
>.|.|TRBJ2-7|TRBV7-2
CASKTPGRTYEQYF
TGTGCCAGCAAAACACCGGGGCGCACCTACGAGCAGTACTTC
>TRBD2|.|TRBJ2-3|TRBV18
CASSGRREDTQYF
TGTGCCAGCTCAGGGCGGCGGGAGGATACGCAGTATTTT
>.|once|TRBJ2-3|TRBV29-1
CSVRVSSATQYF
TGCAGCGTTCGGGTATCATCGGCGACGCAGTATTTT
>TRBD2|once|TRBJ2-3|TRBV5-4
CASSAGTSRTTDTQYF
TGTGCCAGCAGCGCCGGGACTAGCAGGACCACAGATACGCAGTATTTT
>TRBD1|.|TRBJ2-2|TRBV6-1
CASSDPVDRDTGELFF
TGTGCCAGCAGTGACCCCGTTGACAGGGACACCGGGGAGCTGTTTTTT
>.|few|TRBJ1-1|TRBV30
CAWMRLVNTEAFF
TGTGCCTGGATGAGGTTGGTGAACACTGAAGCTTTCTTT
>.|many|TRBJ2-1|TRBV9
CASSAVVASYNEQFF
TGTGCCAGCAGCGCCGTAGTCGCCTCCTACAATGAGCAGTTCTTC
>TRBD1|.|TRBJ2-5|TRBV15
CATSTGTGGLYQETQYF
TGTGCCACCAGCACCGGGACAGGGGGCTTGTACCAAGAGACCCAGTACTTC
>.|.|TRBJ2-6|TRBV5-1
CASSFSASGANVLTF
TGCGCCAGCAGCTTTTCCGCCTCTGGGGCCAACGTCCTGACTTTC
>.|.|TRBJ2-1|TRBV2
CASRRGGAEQFF
TGTGCCAGCCGTAGGGGTGGAGCTGAGCAGTTCTTC
>.|.|TRBJ1-5|TRBV2
CASRAGLGVQPQHF
TGTGCCAGCAGGGCAGGGTTAGGGGTACAGCCCCAGCATTTT
>.|.|TRBJ2-1|TRBV2
CASSPAGAAQFF
TGTGCCAGCAGCCCAGCGGGCGCGGCCCAGTTCTTC
>.|.|TRBJ1-1|TRBV28
CASSPTVNTEAFF
TGTGCCAGCAGTCCCACAGTGAACACTGAAGCTTTCTTT
>TRBD2|.|TRBJ2-5|TRBV11-2
CASSFRLAGQETQYF
TGTGCCAGCAGCTTCCGACTAGCGGGGCAAGAGACCCAGTACTTC
>TRBD1|once|TRBJ1-1|TRBV6-5
CASRVQGARGTEAFF
TGTGCCAGCAGAGTTCAGGGGGCGCGCGGCACTGAAGCTTTCTTT
>TRBD1|.|TRBJ2-5|TRBV7-8
CASSLQRGRETQYF
TGTGCCAGCAGCTTACAGAGGGGGCGAGAGACCCAGTACTTC
>TRBD1|.|TRBJ2-2|TRBV5-1
CASGARGLTSSGELFF
TGCGCCAGCGGGGCGAGGGGGCTGACGTCCAGCGGGGAGCTGTTTTTT
>TRBD2|.|TRBJ2-1|TRBV9
CASSTPSGSLYNEQFF
TGTGCCAGCAGCACCCCTAGCGGGAGCCTCTACAATGAGCAGTTCTTC
>TRBD1|.|TRBJ1-2|TRBV28
CASSDPGQGMRSGYTF
TGTGCCAGCAGTGACCCGGGACAGGGGATGAGAAGTGGCTACACCTTC
>.|once|TRBJ2-7|TRBV28
CASSPPLWGMGEQYF
TGTGCCAGCAGTCCCCCGTTATGGGGAATGGGGGAGCAGTACTTC
>.|once|TRBJ1-5|TRBV2
CASNYGQYSNQPQHF
TGTGCCAGCAACTACGGACAGTATAGCAATCAGCCCCAGCATTTT